This TCR beta chain emerged from a study of regulatory T cells in long-lasting Graves disease. The time point is: newly diagnosed GD, antithyroid drugs for less than 3 months. TCR sequences were obtained from RNA taken from PBMCs. According to the study, TCR beta libraries were built with iRepertoire HTBI primers and CDR3-region Arm-PCR. TCRdb used MiXCR to reprocess the multiplex PCR reads, holding one entry per CDR3 protein. The table includes hundreds of thousands of distinct CDR3 sequences, 16% detected once. Between the trimmed V and J ends, which lost 5 bases and 1 base, there was a span of 14 bases. This CDR3 has 15 amino acids. Germline V gene sequence: CDR1 SGHTA, CDR2 FQGNSA. In addition, the sample was reused for a study of T cells in Graves' hyperthyroidism and ophthalmopathy.

This chain joins TRBV7-2 and TRBJ1-2, with D possibly TRBD1 on 5 matching bases. The receptor was isolated from a woman aged 30 to 39 with Graves disease. This specimen was peripheral blood mononuclear cells (PBMCs), taken at new diagnosis, from a patient treated with antithyroid drugs. CDR3 amino acids: CASSPRGADNYGYTF. CDR3 nucleotides: TGTGCCAGCAGCCCCAGAGGGGCGGATAACTATGGCTACACCTTC.